This T cell receptor (beta chain) was sequenced for a study of chemoradiotherapy in HPV16-positive cancers. Overall study results and limits: During treatment, candidate HPV-specific clones and E7-related motifs expanded in tumor. In HPV16-positive patients, HPV-responsive T-cell expansion tracked better recurrence-free survival.

With 0 bases removed from V and 4 bases from J, the gap between germline ends came to 12 bases. The CDR3 runs 16 residues. Germline V gene sequence: CDR1 SGHDN, CDR2 FVKESK. Turning to this clone: Its antigen remains unidentified.

Sequencing used immunoSEQ multiplex PCR; TCRdb keeps in-frame clones, though not all of them. The sample comprises fewer than 40,000 clones, 70% to 90% of which are singletons, and around 4.8% rests with the top ten. The source of this sequence is a human donor with HPV-associated anogenital cancer. The J gene is TRBJ2-2, the V gene TRBV14; D might be TRBD1 (6 bases). The material was blood, obtained from a patient who underwent chemoradiotherapy. CDR3 region: CASSQEGRGFTGELFF. The CDR3 DNA reads TGTGCCAGCAGCCAAGAAGGCAGGGGTTTCACCGGGGAGCTGTTTTTT.